This T cell receptor beta chain comes out of a study of radiotherapy plus CTLA-4 blockade in lung cancer. Worth noting for this clone: No antigen is known for it.

The V gene's germline CDR1 is SGHAT and CDR2 FQNNGV. V was cut by 2 bases and J by 5 bases, with 4 bases left in between. This CDR3 is built from 11 residues. Using immunoSEQ multiplex PCR, the repertoire was profiled, and TCRdb retains in-frame clones only, with some absent. The sample records about 48,000 clones, around nine tenths being singletons. Chemo-refractory metastatic non-small-cell lung cancer patients were treated with focal radiation plus CTLA-4 blockade with ipilimumab. Findings and caveats of the study: It was early blood T cell clone dynamics, with interferon-beta, that reportedly best predicted response.

Material: peripheral blood, obtained from a patient treated with radiotherapy plus ipilimumab. The clonotype comes from a human donor with non-small cell lung cancer that progressed on radiotherapy plus ipilimumab. Some clones in this sample may be carry-over from other donors' samples. The rearrangement links TRBV11-2 to TRBJ2-7; D gene unclear. The CDR3 loop is CASSLPNEQYF. The CDR3 DNA is TGTGCCAGCAGCTTACCCAACGAGCAGTACTTC.